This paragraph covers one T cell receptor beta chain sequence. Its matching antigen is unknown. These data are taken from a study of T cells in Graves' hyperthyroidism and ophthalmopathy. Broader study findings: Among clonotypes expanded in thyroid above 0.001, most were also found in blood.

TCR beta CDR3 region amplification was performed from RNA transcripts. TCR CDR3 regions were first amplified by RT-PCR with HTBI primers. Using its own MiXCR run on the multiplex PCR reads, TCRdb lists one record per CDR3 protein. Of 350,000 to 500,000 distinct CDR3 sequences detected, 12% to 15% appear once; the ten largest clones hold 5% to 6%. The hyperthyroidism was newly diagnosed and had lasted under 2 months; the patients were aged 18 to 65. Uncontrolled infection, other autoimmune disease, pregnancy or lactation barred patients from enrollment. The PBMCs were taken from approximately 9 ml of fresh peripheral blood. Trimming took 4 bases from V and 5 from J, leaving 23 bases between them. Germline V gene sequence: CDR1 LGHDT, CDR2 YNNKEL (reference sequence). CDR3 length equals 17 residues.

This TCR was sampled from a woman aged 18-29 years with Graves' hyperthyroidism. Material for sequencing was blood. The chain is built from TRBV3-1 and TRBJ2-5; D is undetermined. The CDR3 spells CASSPRAGLRWSETQYF. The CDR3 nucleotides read TGTGCCAGCAGCCCAAGAGCTGGGCTGCGTTGGTCGGAGACCCAGTACTTC.